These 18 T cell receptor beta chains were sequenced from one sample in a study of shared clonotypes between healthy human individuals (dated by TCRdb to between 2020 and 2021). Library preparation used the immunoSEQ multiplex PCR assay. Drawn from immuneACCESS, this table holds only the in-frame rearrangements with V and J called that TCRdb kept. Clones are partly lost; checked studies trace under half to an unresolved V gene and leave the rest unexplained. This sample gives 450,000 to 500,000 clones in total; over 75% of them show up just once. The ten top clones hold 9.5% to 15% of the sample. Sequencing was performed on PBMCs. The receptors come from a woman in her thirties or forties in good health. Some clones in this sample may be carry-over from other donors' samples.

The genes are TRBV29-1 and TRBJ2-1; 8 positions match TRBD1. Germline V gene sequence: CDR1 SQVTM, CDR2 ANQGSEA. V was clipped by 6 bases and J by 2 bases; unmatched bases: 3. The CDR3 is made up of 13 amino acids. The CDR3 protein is CSVGQGPYNEQFF. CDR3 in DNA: TGCAGCGTAGGACAGGGCCCCTACAATGAGCAGTTCTTC.

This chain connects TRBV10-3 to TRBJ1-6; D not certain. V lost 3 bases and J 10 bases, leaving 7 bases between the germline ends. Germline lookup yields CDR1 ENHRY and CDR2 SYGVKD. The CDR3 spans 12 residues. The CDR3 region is CAISDGSSPLHF. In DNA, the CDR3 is TGTGCCATCAGTGATGGGAGCTCACCCCTCCACTTT.

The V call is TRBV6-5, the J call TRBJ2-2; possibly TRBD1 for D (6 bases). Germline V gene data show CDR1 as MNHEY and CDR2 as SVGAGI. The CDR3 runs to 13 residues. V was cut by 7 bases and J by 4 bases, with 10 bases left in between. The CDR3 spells CASTWTVTGELFF. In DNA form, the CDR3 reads TGTGCCAGCACCTGGACAGTCACCGGGGAGCTGTTTTTT.

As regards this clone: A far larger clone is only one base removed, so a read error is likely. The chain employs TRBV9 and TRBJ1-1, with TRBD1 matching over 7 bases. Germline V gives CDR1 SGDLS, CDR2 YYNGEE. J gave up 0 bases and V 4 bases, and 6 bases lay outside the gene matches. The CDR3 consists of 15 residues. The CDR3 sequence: CASSQRDSLNTEAFF. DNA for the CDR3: TGTGCCAGCAGCCAAAGGGACAGCCTGAACACTGAAGCTTTCTTT.

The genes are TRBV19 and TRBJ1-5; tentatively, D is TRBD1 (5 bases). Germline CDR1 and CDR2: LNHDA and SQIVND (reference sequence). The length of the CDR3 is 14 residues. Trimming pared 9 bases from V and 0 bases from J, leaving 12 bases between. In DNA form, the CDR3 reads TGTGCCAGCGACCGACAGACTAGCAATCAGCCCCAGCATTTT. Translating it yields CASDRQTSNQPQHF.

CDR3 bases: TGTGCCAGCAGCTTACGCGGAGGAGCGATCTATGGCTACACCTTC. It encodes CASSLRGGAIYGYTF. This chain joins TRBV7-2 and TRBJ1-2; D not certain. This CDR3 is 15 amino acids long. Germline-derived CDR1 and CDR2 are SGHTA and FQGNSA. V was trimmed by 2 bases and J by 4 bases, leaving 14 bases between them.

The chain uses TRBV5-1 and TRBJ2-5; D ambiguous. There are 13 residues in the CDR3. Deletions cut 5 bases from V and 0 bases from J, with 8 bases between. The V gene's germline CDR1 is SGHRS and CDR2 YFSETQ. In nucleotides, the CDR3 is TGCGCCAGCAGTCCGGGTTACCAAGAGACCCAGTACTTC. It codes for CASSPGYQETQYF. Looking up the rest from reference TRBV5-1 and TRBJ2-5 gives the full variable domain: KAGVTQTPRYLIKTRGQQVTLSCSPISGHRSVSWYQQTPGQGLQFLFEYFSETQRNKGNFPGRFSGRQFSNSRSEMNVSTLELGDSALYLCASSPGYQETQYFGPGTRLLVL.

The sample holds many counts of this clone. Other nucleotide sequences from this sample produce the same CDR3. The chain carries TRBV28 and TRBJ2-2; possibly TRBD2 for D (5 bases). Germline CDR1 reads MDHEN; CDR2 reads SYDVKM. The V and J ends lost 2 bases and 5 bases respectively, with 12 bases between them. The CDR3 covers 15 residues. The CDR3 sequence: CASSLVGVRTGELFF. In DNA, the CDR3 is TGTGCCAGCAGTTTAGTGGGAGTGAGAACCGGGGAGCTGTTTTTT.

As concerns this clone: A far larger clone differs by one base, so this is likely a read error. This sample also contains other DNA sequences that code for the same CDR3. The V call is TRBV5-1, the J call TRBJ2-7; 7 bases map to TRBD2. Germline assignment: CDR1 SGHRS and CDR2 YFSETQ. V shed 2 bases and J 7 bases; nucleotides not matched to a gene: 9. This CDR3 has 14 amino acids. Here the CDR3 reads CASSLAGSPLEQYF. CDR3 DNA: TGCGCCAGCAGCTTAGCGGGATCCCCCCTTGAGCAGTACTTC. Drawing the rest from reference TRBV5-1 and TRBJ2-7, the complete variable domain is KAGVTQTPRYLIKTRGQQVTLSCSPISGHRSVSWYQQTPGQGLQFLFEYFSETQRNKGNFPGRFSGRQFSNSRSEMNVSTLELGDSALYLCASSLAGSPLEQYFGPGTRLTVT.

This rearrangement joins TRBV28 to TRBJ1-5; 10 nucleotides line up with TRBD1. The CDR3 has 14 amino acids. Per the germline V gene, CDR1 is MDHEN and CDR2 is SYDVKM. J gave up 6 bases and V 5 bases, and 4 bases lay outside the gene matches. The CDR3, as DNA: TGTGCCAGCAGTAACTGGGACAGGGGTCAGCCCCAGCATTTT. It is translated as CASSNWDRGQPQHF.

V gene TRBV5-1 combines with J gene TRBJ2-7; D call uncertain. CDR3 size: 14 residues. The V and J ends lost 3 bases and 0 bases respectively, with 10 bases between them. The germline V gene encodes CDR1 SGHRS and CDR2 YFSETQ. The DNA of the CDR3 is TGCGCCAGCAGCTCGTCCCTGAGCTCCTACGAGCAGTACTTC. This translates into CASSSSLSSYEQYF.

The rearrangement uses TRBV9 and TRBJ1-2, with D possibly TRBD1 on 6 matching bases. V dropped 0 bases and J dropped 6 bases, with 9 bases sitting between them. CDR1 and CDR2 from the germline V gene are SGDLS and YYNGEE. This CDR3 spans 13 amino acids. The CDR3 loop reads CASSVGTVHGYTF. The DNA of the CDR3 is TGTGCCAGCAGCGTAGGGACAGTGCATGGCTACACCTTC. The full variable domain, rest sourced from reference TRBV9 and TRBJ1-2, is DSGVTQTPKHLITATGQRVTLRCSPRSGDLSVYWYQQSLDQGLQFLIQYYNGEERAKGNILERFSAQQFPDLHSELNLSSLELGDSALYFCASSVGTVHGYTFGSGTRLTVV.

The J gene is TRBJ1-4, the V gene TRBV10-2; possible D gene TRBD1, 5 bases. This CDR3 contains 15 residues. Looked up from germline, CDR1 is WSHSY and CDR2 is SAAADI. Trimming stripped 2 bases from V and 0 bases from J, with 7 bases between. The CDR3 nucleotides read TGCGCCAGCAGTGAGAAGGACACAACTAATGAAAAACTGTTTTTT. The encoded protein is CASSEKDTTNEKLFF.

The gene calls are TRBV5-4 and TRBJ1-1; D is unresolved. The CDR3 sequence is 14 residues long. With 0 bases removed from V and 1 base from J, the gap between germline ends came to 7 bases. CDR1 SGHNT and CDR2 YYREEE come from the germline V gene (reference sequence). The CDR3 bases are TGTGCCAGCAGCTTGGGGCAGCAGAACACTGAAGCTTTCTTT. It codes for CASSLGQQNTEAFF. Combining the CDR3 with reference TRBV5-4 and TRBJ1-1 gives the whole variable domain ETGVTQSPTHLIKTRGQQVTLRCSSQSGHNTVSWYQQALGQGPQFIFQYYREEENGRGNFPPRFSGLQFPNYSSELNVNALELDDSALYLCASSLGQQNTEAFFGQGTRLTVV.

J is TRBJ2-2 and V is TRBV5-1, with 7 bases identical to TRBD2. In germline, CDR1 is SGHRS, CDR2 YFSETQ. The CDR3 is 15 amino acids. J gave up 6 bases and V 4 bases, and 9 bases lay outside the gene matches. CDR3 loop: CASSRGGRAPGELFF. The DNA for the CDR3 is TGCGCCAGCAGCAGAGGCGGGAGAGCCCCCGGGGAGCTGTTTTTT.

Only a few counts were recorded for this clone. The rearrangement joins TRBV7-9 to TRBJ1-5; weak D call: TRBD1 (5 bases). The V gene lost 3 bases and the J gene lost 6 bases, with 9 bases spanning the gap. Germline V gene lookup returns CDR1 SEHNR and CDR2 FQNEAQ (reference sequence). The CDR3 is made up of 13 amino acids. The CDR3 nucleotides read TGTGCCAGCAGCTTTGCAGGGAGTCAGCCCCAGCATTTT. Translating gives CASSFAGSQPQHF. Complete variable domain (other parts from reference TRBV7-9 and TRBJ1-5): DTGVSQNPRHKITKRGQNVTFRCDPISEHNRLYWYRQTLGQGPEFLTYFQNEAQLEKSRLLSDRFSAERPKGSFSTLEIQRTEQGDSAMYLCASSFAGSQPQHFGDGTRLSIL.

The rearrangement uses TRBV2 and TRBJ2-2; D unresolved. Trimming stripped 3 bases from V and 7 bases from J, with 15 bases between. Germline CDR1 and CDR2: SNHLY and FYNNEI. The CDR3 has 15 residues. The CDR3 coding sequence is TGTGCCAGCAGTGATAGCTGGCCCCGCGGCGGGGAGCTGTTTTTT. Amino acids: CASSDSWPRGGELFF.

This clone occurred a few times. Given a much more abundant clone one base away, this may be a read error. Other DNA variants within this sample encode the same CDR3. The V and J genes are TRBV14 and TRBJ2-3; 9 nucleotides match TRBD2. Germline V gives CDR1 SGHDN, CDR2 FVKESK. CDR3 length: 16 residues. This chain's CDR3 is CASSQGSGGSTDTQYF. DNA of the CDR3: TGTGCAAGCAGCCAAGGAAGCGGGGGGAGCACAGATACGCAGTATTTT.